This T cell receptor (beta chain) appears in the sequencing data of a study of a mutant IDH1 vaccine in newly diagnosed glioma (dated by TCRdb to the early 2020s). In the study overall: Eight vaccinations were administered to patients in weeks 1, 3, 5, 7, 11, 15, 19 and 23, corresponding to visits V03 through V10. Longitudinal TCRB deep sequencing was done for some 26 treated patients, wherever samples were available for exploratory analyses. Peripheral blood was drawn at six visits: V03 (baseline), V05, V07, V10, V12 and V13. Before enrollment, most patients had been given radiochemotherapy with temozolomide as standard therapy, while the rest had received either radiotherapy alone or temozolomide alone. Vaccination was initiated 4-6 weeks after radiotherapy alone, or concurrently with temozolomide cycles in the chemotherapy-containing groups. Of the approximately 33 patients who were treated, 62.5% were male and about 40% were female, and the mean age was about 40 years. Broad study findings and their caveats: Changes in the top peripheral T cell clonotypes picked up by TCRB sequencing did not appear to be linked to pseudoprogression. PBMC samples for TCRB deep sequencing were selected based on availability. The authors stated that sample limitations prevented analyses of patient blood samples from being reproduced. Immune responses induced by the vaccine were seen in about 93% of patients across multiple MHC alleles.

The library was produced with the immunoSEQ multiplex PCR assay. Following the manufacturer's protocol, the hsTCRB Kit was used to amplify rearranged TCR beta chain sequences. An Illumina MiSeq was used to sequence the TCRB libraries. The study's processing was this. The proprietary platform of the kit vendor was used for demultiplexing, trimming and gene mapping. In TCRdb, the immuneACCESS table is reduced to in-frame sequences with V and J assigned. These tables do not hold every clone; where another copy was compared, an unresolved V gene accounts for under half, and the others remain unexplained. V and J calls and clone size come straight from that table; D and trimming were deduced from the DNA. The sample yields 50,000 to 60,000 clones; roughly nine tenths were counted once. Of the sample, roughly 2.3% falls within the top ten clones. This specimen's time point label, interpreted: week 11, during vaccination. Each vaccine dose, consisting of 300 ug of a 20-mer mutant IDH1 peptide in Montanide, was administered subcutaneously with topical imiquimod. All donors had newly diagnosed IDH1-mutant astrocytomas of WHO grade 3 or 4 that showed loss of nuclear ATRX. The samples were drawn from NOA16, a multicentre, single-arm, open-label phase I trial in Germany that tested a mutant IDH1 peptide vaccine in humans for the first time. Genomic DNA for TCRB sequencing was extracted from EDTA blood using the DNeasy Blood and Tissue Kit.

This clone was counted a single time. Which antigen it targets is not known. Qualities for individual bases were not recorded, and no much larger clone is one base off. This receptor was obtained from a man between 45 and 60 years old with glioma. The sequencing here drew on PBMCs, taken from a glioma patient whose treatment included an IDH1 peptide vaccine.

The DNA is as follows: TGTGCCAGCAGCGGTGAGGGAGGGAGGAAGGATGAGCAGTTCTTC. Its protein is CASSGEGGRKDEQFF. The V gene is TRBV9 and the J gene is TRBJ2-1, and TRBD2 matches 7 of the central bases. There are 15 amino acids in the CDR3, from cysteine to phenylalanine inclusive. The sequence is cut down to CDR3 DNA, 45 bases in frame from base 1. The germline V gene specifies SGDLS as CDR1 and YYNGEE as CDR2. Here V drops 3 bases and J drops 8 bases, and the junction holds 11 bases not matched to any gene.